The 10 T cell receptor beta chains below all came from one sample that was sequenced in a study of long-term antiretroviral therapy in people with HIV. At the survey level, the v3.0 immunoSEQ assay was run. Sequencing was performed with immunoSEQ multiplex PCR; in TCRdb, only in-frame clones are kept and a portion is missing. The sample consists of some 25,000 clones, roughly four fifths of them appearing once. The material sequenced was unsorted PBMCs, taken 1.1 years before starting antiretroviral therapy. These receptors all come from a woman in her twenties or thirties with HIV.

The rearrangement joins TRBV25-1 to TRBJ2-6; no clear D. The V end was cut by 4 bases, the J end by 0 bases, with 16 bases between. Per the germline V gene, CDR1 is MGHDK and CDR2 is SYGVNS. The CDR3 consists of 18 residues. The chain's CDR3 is CASSVGRSGNSGANVLTF. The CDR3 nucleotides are TGTGCCAGCAGTGTAGGCAGGTCAGGAAACTCTGGGGCCAACGTCCTGACTTTC.

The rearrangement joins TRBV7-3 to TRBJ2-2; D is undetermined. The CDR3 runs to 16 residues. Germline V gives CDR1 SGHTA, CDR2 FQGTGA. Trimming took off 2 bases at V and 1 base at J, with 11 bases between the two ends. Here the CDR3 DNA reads TGTGCCAGCAGCTTATCGTCTCGGCAGAACACCGGGGAGCTGTTTTTT. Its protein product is CASSLSSRQNTGELFF.

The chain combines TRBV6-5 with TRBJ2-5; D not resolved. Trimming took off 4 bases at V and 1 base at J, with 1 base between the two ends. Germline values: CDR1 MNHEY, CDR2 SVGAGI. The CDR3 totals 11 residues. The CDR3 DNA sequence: TGTGCCAGCAGTTCCCAAGAGACCCAGTACTTC. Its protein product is CASSSQETQYF.

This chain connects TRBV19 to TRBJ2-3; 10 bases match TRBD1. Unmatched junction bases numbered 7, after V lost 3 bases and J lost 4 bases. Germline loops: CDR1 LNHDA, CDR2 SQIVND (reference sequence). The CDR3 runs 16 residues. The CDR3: CASSIAGTGDPDTQYF. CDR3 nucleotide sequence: TGTGCCAGTAGTATTGCCGGGACAGGGGACCCAGATACGCAGTATTTT.

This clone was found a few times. This CDR3 reads CASSLADKDGYTF. The CDR3 DNA reads TGCGCCAGCAGCTTGGCCGACAAGGACGGCTACACCTTC. The J gene is TRBJ1-2, the V gene TRBV5-1; D not resolved. Germline CDR1 is SGHRS and CDR2 is YFSETQ. This CDR3 contains 13 residues. V lost 0 bases and J 8 bases, leaving 11 bases between the germline ends.

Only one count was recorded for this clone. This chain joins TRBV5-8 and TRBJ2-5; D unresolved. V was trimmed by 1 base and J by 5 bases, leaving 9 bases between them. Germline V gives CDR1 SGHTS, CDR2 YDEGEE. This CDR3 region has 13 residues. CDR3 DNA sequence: TGTGCCAGCAGCTTGACCGGAACGGAGACCCAGTACTTC. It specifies CASSLTGTETQYF.

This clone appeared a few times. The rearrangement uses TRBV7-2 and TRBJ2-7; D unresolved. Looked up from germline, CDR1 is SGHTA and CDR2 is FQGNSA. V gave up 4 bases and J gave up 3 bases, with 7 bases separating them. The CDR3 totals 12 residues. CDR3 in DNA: TGTGCCAGCAGCTCTCCTTTCTACGAGCAGTACTTC. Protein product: CASSSPFYEQYF.

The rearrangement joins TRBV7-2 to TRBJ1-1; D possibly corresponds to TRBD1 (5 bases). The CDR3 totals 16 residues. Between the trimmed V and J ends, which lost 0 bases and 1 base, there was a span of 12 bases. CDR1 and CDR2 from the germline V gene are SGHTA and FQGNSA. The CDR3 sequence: CASSLAQGVGNTEAFF. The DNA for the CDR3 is TGTGCCAGCAGCTTAGCGCAGGGTGTTGGGAACACTGAAGCTTTCTTT.

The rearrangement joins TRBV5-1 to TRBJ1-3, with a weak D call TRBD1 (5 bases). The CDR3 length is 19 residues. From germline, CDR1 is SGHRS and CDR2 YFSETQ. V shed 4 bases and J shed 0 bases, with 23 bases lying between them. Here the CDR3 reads CASSPRGGGVMVSGNTIYF. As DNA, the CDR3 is TGCGCCAGCAGCCCTCGCGGGGGAGGAGTAATGGTCTCTGGAAACACCATATATTTT.

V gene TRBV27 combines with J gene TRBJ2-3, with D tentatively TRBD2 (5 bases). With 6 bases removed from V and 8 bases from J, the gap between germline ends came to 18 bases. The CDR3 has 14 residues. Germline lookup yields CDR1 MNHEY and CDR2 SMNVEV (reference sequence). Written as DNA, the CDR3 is TGTGCCAGCAGCCTAAACGCCGGGGAAGTTACGCAGTATTTT. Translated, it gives CASSLNAGEVTQYF.